Presented here are 12 T cell receptor beta chains from one specimen sequenced in a study of T cell repertoires in cytomegalovirus infection. TCRdb processed the reads anew with MiXCR; each CDR3 protein has one entry. Of fewer than 850,000 distinct CDR3 sequences in the sample, 25% to 35% were seen once. Their antigen targets remain unknown. The sequencing used cultured CD8+ T cells from PBMCs, collected from culture after CMV antigen stimulation. The receptors here all came from a human donor in good health (CMV status not recorded). Some clones in this sample may be carry-over from other donors' samples.

This clonotype was detected only a few times. This sequence joins TRBV3-1 and TRBJ1-2, with D perhaps TRBD1 (5 bases). The CDR3 is 15 residues long. The V and J ends lost 4 bases and 4 bases respectively, with 16 bases between them. CDR1 is LGHDT and CDR2 is YNNKEL in the germline V gene (reference sequence). The CDR3 DNA reads TGTGCCAGCAGCCCGTTACCGGTCGGGGGCTATGGCTACACCTTC. Its translation: CASSPLPVGGYGYTF.

This clonotype was detected ten times or more. J is TRBJ2-6 and V is TRBV7-9; D might be TRBD2 (5 bases). The germline V gene encodes CDR1 SEHNR and CDR2 FQNEAQ (reference sequence). The CDR3 consists of 18 residues. V was shortened by 4 bases and J by 0 bases, with 16 bases between the two germline ends. CDR3 nucleotide sequence: TGTGCCAGCAGCTCCCGGTTGCCGGACTTCTCTGGGGCCAACGTCCTGACTTTC. Translated, it gives CASSSRLPDFSGANVLTF.

This chain joins TRBV5-6 and TRBJ1-1; 8 bases align to TRBD1. Germline V gives CDR1 SGHDT, CDR2 YYEEEE. J gave up 4 bases and V 4 bases, and 9 bases lay outside the gene matches. The CDR3 runs to 15 residues. CDR3 coding DNA: TGTGCCAGCAGCGGCGCAGGGGGCTGGGGCACTGAAGCTTTCTTT. Translating it yields CASSGAGGWGTEAFF.

This clonotype came up once. This sequence may be a read error, since a much larger clone differs from it by one base. The V gene is TRBV12-5, the J gene TRBJ2-1; D call uncertain. The CDR3 loop spans 13 amino acids. Germline CDR1 LGHNT, CDR2 FRNRAP. The V gene lost 1 base and the J gene lost 3 bases, with 4 bases spanning the gap. The CDR3 coding sequence is TGTGCTAGTGGTTTGGGGAACTACAATGAGCAGTTCTTC. This encodes CASGLGNYNEQFF. Full variable domain (missing parts from reference TRBV12-5 and TRBJ2-1): DARVTQTPRHKVTEMGQEVTMRCQPILGHNTVFWYRQTMMQGLELLAYFRNRAPLDDSGMPKDRFSAEMPDATLATLKIQPSEPRDSAVYFCASGLGNYNEQFFGPGTRLTVL.

The table lists this clonotype with many counts. The J gene is TRBJ1-1, the V gene TRBV7-9; D gene ambiguous. With 3 bases removed from V and 1 base from J, the gap between germline ends came to 9 bases. The CDR3 spans 14 residues. Germline V gene data show CDR1 as SEHNR and CDR2 as FQNEAQ (reference sequence). CDR3 nucleotide sequence: TGTGCCAGCAGCTTCCAGGAACAGAACACTGAAGCTTTCTTT. Protein product: CASSFQEQNTEAFF.

This clonotype was seen once. As DNA, the CDR3 is TGTGCCAGCAGTACTAGACAGGAGATCTCTGGAAACACCATATATTTT. Residues: CASSTRQEISGNTIYF. The J gene is TRBJ1-3, the V gene TRBV6-2 or TRBV6-3, with D possibly being TRBD1 (6 bases). Between the trimmed V and J ends, which lost 5 bases and 0 bases, there was a span of 14 bases. Germline V lookup: CDR1 MNHEY, CDR2 SVGEGT. CDR3 length: 16 residues.

This clonotype has ten or more counts. The V and J genes are TRBV11-2 and TRBJ2-5, with D possibly matching TRBD2 (6 bases). Germline V gene data show CDR1 as SGHAT and CDR2 as FQNNGV. V dropped 3 bases and J dropped 2 bases, with 10 bases sitting between them. The CDR3 runs to 14 residues. This CDR3 reads CASSFWTNQETQYF. CDR3 DNA: TGTGCCAGCAGCTTTTGGACTAATCAAGAGACCCAGTACTTC.

The chain joins TRBV12-3 or TRBV12-4 to TRBJ2-1; no firm D call. CDR3 length: 14 amino acids. With 6 bases removed from V and 0 bases from J, the gap between germline ends came to 9 bases. CDR3 amino acids: CASRKESSYNEQFF. CDR3 sequence (DNA): TGTGCCAGCAGAAAGGAGAGCTCCTACAATGAGCAGTTCTTC.

The chain employs TRBV11-2 and TRBJ2-1; tentative D call: TRBD1 (5 bases). The CDR3 loop spans 13 amino acids. Germline V gene data show CDR1 as SGHAT and CDR2 as FQNNGV. V dropped 4 bases and J dropped 6 bases, with 10 bases sitting between them. The CDR3, as DNA: TGTGCCAGCAGCTGGGGCAGGGTCAATGAGCAGTTCTTC. As protein: CASSWGRVNEQFF.

Points on this clonotype: A much larger clone differs from this one at a single base, so this may be a read error. The chain employs TRBV7-3 and TRBJ2-3; no clear D gene. Per germline, CDR1 SGHTA and CDR2 FQGTGA. This CDR3 is built from 14 residues. Trimming left V 5 bases short and J 4 bases short, with 13 bases between. This CDR3 reads CASSPIGPPDTQYF. The CDR3 bases are TGTGCCAGCAGCCCCATAGGTCCCCCAGATACGCAGTATTTT.

The chain combines TRBV7-9 with TRBJ1-5; 8 bases map to TRBD1. Germline-derived CDR1 and CDR2 are SEHNR and FQNEAQ (reference sequence). The CDR3 has 13 amino acids. The J segment lost 7 bases and the V segment lost 5 bases, leaving 4 bases of the junction unmatched. CDR3 sequence reads: CASSRGQGQPQHF. The CDR3 region has the DNA TGTGCCAGCAGCCGCGGACAGGGACAGCCCCAGCATTTT.

The CDR3 nucleotides read TGTGCCGGCTCCCCCTCTGGGGCCAACGTCCTGACTTTC. Translating it yields CAGSPSGANVLTF. The rearrangement joins TRBV19 to TRBJ2-6; D is unclear. The V end lost 11 bases, the J end lost 0 bases, and 8 bases lay between the germline ends. The CDR3 has 13 residues. Germline CDR1 reads LNHDA; CDR2 reads SQIVND (reference sequence).